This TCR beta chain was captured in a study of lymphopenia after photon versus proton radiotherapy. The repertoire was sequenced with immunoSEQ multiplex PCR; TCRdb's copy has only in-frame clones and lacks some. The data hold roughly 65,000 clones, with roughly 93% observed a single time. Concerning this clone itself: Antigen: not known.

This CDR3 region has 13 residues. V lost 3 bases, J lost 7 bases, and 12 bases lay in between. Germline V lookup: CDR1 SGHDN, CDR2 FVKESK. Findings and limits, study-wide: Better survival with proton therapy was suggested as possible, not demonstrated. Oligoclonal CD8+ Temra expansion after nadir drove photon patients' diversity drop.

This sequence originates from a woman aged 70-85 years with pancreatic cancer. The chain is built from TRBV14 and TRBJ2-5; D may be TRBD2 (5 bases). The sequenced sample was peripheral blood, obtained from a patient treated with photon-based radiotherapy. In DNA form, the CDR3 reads TGTGCCAGCAGCCAGGGAGTCGGTGGGACCCAGTACTTC. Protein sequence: CASSQGVGGTQYF.